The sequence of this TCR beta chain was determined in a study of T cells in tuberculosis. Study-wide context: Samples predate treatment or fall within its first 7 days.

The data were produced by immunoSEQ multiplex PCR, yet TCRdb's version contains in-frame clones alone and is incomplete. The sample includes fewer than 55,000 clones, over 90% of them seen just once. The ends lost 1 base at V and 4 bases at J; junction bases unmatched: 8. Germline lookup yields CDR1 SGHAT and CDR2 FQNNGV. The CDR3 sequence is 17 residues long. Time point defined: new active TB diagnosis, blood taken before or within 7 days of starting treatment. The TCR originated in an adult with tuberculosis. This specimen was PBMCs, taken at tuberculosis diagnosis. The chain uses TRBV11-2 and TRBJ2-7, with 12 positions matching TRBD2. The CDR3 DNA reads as TGTGCCAGCAGCTTAGCAGGACTAGCGGGAATCGCTTACGAGCAGTACTTC. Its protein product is CASSLAGLAGIAYEQYF.